This TCR beta chain appears in the sequencing data of a study of shared clonotypes between healthy human individuals. General observations from the study: Shared clonotypes: about 5% naive CD4, around 3.5% naive CD8, 2% to 2.5% memory CD4, under 0.45% memory CD8.

Germline-derived CDR1 and CDR2 are LGHNT and FRNRAP. Trimming at V came to 4 bases and at J to 0 bases, leaving 3 bases not matched to a gene. CDR3 length: 14 amino acids. The material for each subset, its genomic DNA, was split evenly across several immunoSEQ plates. The assay was immunoSEQ multiplex PCR, and TCRdb's table has in-frame clones only and misses some. The sample has about 2 million clones; approximately 94% are singletons. CD8 cells classed as naive were CD45RO-negative and positively selected for CCR7, excluding terminally differentiated effector memory CD45RA+ cells. Donors, without exception, were Caucasian adults residing in Nashville, Tennessee. A word on this clone: The antigen remains undetermined.

The genes are TRBV12-5 and TRBJ2-7, with TRBD2 matching over 7 bases. The sequencing sample was made of naive CD8+ T cells sorted from blood. The TCR was taken from a young man in good health. CDR3 protein: CASGYGGSSYEQYF. In DNA, the CDR3 is TGTGCTAGTGGTTACGGCGGGAGCTCCTACGAGCAGTACTTC.